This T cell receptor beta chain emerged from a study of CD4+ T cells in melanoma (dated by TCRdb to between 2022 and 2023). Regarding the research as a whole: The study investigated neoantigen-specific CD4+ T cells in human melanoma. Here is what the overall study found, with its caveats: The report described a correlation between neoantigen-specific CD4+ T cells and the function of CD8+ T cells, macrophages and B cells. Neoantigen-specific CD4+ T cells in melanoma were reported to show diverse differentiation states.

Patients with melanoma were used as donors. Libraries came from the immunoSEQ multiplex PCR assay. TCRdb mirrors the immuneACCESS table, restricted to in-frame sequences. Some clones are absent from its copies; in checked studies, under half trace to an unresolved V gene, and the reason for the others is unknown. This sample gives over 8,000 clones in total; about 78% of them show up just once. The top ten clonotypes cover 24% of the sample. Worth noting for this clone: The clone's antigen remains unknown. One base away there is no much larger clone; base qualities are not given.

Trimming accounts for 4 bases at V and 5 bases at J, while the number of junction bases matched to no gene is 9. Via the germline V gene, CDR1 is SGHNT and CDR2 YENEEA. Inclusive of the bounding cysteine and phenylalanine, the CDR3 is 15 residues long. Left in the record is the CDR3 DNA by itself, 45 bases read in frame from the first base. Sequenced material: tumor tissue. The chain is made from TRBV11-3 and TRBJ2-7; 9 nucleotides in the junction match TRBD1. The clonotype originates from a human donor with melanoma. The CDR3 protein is CASSSPRRTGDEQYF. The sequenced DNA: TGTGCCAGCAGCTCCCCCCGGAGGACAGGGGACGAGCAGTACTTC.